One sample yielded the 15 T cell receptor beta chains listed below, sequenced in a study of blood T cell repertoires in COVID-19. This table comes from immunoSEQ multiplex PCR, and its TCRdb copy is limited to in-frame clones, with some not included. The sample records 150,000 or so clones, over 65% being singletons. Source material: peripheral blood. These receptors originate from a woman of 80 years or more with acute or convalescent COVID-19.

This chain links TRBV28 with TRBJ2-5, with unresolved D. V lost 7 bases and J 5 bases, leaving 17 bases between the germline ends. Looked up from germline, CDR1 is MDHEN and CDR2 is SYDVKM. The CDR3 covers 14 residues. CDR3 DNA sequence: TGTGCCAGCACTCCTCCCTCCCAGCGTGAGACCCAGTACTTC. It codes for CASTPPSQRETQYF.

The chain couples TRBV2 to TRBJ2-7; 10 bases match TRBD2. CDR1 is SNHLY and CDR2 is FYNNEI in the germline V gene. Unmatched junction bases numbered 7, after V lost 7 bases and J lost 4 bases. The CDR3 extends over 14 amino acids. The CDR3 coding sequence is TGTGCCAGCAAAAGACTAGCGGGCGGATACGAGCAGTACTTC. It codes for CASKRLAGGYEQYF.

This clone showed up just a few times. This chain connects TRBV10-1 to TRBJ2-7; D is unclear. The CDR3 is 14 amino acids. V was trimmed by 5 bases and J by 5 bases, leaving 16 bases between them. CDR1 is WNHNN, CDR2 SYGVQD, per germline (reference sequence). CDR3 region: CASSRGVGGDEQYF. The CDR3 DNA reads as TGCGCCAGCAGTCGTGGAGTTGGTGGCGACGAGCAGTACTTC.

The rearrangement joins TRBV27 to TRBJ1-1, with D hard to call. V dropped 3 bases and J dropped 3 bases, with 8 bases sitting between them. Germline values: CDR1 MNHEY, CDR2 SMNVEV (reference sequence). This CDR3 spans 13 amino acids. The CDR3 nucleotides are TGTGCCAGCAGTTTGATCCGGTACACTGAAGCTTTCTTT. Translation: CASSLIRYTEAFF.

This clone was picked up a small number of times. The genes are TRBV12-3 or TRBV12-4 and TRBJ1-5; TRBD1 is a possible D gene (5 bases). V gave up 6 bases and J gave up 4 bases, with 10 bases separating them. This CDR3 spans 13 amino acids. CDR3 protein: CASRTTGNQPQHF. CDR3 nucleotide sequence: TGTGCCAGCAGAACCACAGGTAATCAGCCCCAGCATTTT.

This chain connects TRBV6-5 to TRBJ2-3; 10 bases align to TRBD2. Germline assignment: CDR1 MNHEY and CDR2 SVGAGI. V was clipped by 2 bases and J by 3 bases; unmatched bases: 5. The CDR3 contains 16 residues. The CDR3 sequence: CASSYVASGRTDTQYF. CDR3 DNA sequence: TGTGCCAGCAGTTACGTCGCTAGCGGGAGAACAGATACGCAGTATTTT.

The rearrangement joins TRBV3-1 (or the pseudogene TRBV3-2) to TRBJ2-5; D ambiguous. This CDR3 comprises 14 residues. Germline V gene sequence: CDR1 LGHDT, CDR2 YNNKEL (reference sequence). With 4 bases removed from V and 3 bases from J, the gap between germline ends came to 12 bases. The DNA for the CDR3 is TGTGCCAGCAGCCCCCCGACCGCGGAAGAGACCCAGTACTTC. Translating it yields CASSPPTAEETQYF.

The chain is built from TRBV11-2 and TRBJ2-7, with 7 bases identical to TRBD2. J gave up 1 base and V 6 bases, and 9 bases lay outside the gene matches. Germline V CDR1 and CDR2: SGHAT, FQNNGV. This CDR3 spans 15 amino acids. The CDR3: CASRRPGGGSYEQYF. The CDR3 DNA is TGTGCCAGCAGACGGCCTGGGGGGGGGTCCTACGAGCAGTACTTC. Filled out from reference TRBV11-2 and TRBJ2-7, the complete variable domain reads EAGVAQSPRYKIIEKRQSVAFWCNPISGHATLYWYQQILGQGPKLLIQFQNNGVVDDSQLPKDRFSAERLKGVDSTLKIQPAKLEDSAVYLCASRRPGGGSYEQYFGPGTRLTVT.

J is TRBJ1-4 and V is TRBV2; no definite D call. The CDR3 spans 12 residues. The V end lost 6 bases, the J end lost 4 bases, and 6 bases lay between the germline ends. Germline CDR1 SNHLY, CDR2 FYNNEI. CDR3 in amino acids: CASRSVNEKLFF. In nucleotides, the CDR3 is TGTGCCAGCAGGTCTGTTAATGAAAAACTGTTTTTT.

In nucleotides, the CDR3 is TGCGCCAGCAGCCGATTGGGACAGGGTGAGGAGACCCAGTACTTC. Translation gives CASSRLGQGEETQYF. V and J are TRBV4-1 and TRBJ2-5, with 9 bases lining up with TRBD1. There are 15 residues in the CDR3. Trimming removed 4 bases from V and 5 bases from J; junction bases left unmatched: 8. Germline V gene sequence: CDR1 MGHRA, CDR2 YSYEKL.

For this clone: Within the sample, other DNA sequences also encode this same CDR3. The chain links TRBV10-1 to TRBJ1-2; D perhaps matches TRBD1 (5 bases). CDR1 and CDR2 (germline): WNHNN, SYGVQD (reference sequence). The CDR3 consists of 13 residues. The V end lost 2 bases, the J end lost 5 bases, and 9 bases lay between the germline ends. CDR3 residues: CASSEDSLYGYTF. CDR3 coding DNA: TGCGCCAGCAGTGAGGACAGTCTATATGGCTACACCTTC.

The chain links TRBV6-5 to TRBJ1-5, with D possibly matching TRBD1 (5 bases). The CDR3 is 15 residues long. Per germline, CDR1 MNHEY and CDR2 SVGAGI. Between the trimmed V and J ends, which lost 6 bases and 1 base, there was a span of 13 bases. CDR3 loop: CASRGEGVSNQPQHF. CDR3 sequence (DNA): TGTGCCAGCAGGGGGGAGGGAGTGAGCAATCAGCCCCAGCATTTT.

The chain has TRBV29-1 and TRBJ2-2; 7 positions match TRBD1. Germline values: CDR1 SQVTM, CDR2 ANQGSEA. Trimming removed 6 bases from V and 5 bases from J; junction bases left unmatched: 9. This CDR3 is built from 14 residues. The CDR3 is CSVRRQGGTGELFF. CDR3 in DNA: TGCAGCGTACGTAGACAGGGTGGGACCGGGGAGCTGTTTTTT.

The chain links TRBV27 to TRBJ2-5, with D possibly being TRBD1 (6 bases). The CDR3 is made up of 14 amino acids. Germline V gene sequence: CDR1 MNHEY, CDR2 SMNVEV (reference sequence). Trimming cost V 6 bases and J 0 bases, with 11 bases left between them. The CDR3 spells CASRLGTHQETQYF. The CDR3 DNA reads as TGTGCCAGCAGATTAGGGACACACCAAGAGACCCAGTACTTC.

V usage is TRBV5-1 and J usage is TRBJ2-2, with TRBD2 as a possible D gene (5 bases). Germline CDR1 reads SGHRS; CDR2 reads YFSETQ. This CDR3 contains 16 residues. Trimming left V 2 bases short and J 2 bases short, with 13 bases between. CDR3 protein: CASSLLGGQNTGELFF. CDR3 coding DNA: TGCGCCAGCAGCTTACTGGGCGGGCAAAACACCGGGGAGCTGTTTTTT. Based on the CDR3 plus reference TRBV5-1 and TRBJ2-2, the full variable domain is KAGVTQTPRYLIKTRGQQVTLSCSPISGHRSVSWYQQTPGQGLQFLFEYFSETQRNKGNFPGRFSGRQFSNSRSEMNVSTLELGDSALYLCASSLLGGQNTGELFFGEGSRLTVL.